This T cell receptor (beta chain) was captured in a study of T cells in Graves' hyperthyroidism and ophthalmopathy. Broader study findings: Most clonotypes expanded in thyroid above 0.001 were likewise present in blood. Ophthalmopathy was separated from stable hyperthyroidism by a 13 V-J model. It was a median about 6.5 months before onset that the model predicted ophthalmopathy.

Enrolled ophthalmopathy patients presented with a Clinical Activity Score of at least 3, a NOSPECS grade of at least 4, and disease duration under 3 months. RNA transcripts yielded amplified TCR beta CDR3 regions. A set of HTBI primers served as the primers for a first-round RT-PCR of the TCR CDR3. TCRdb itself ran the multiplex PCR reads through MiXCR, one entry per CDR3 protein. The data contain hundreds of thousands of distinct CDR3 sequences, roughly a sixth of them singletons. Comments on this clonotype: Its antigen remains unidentified. This may be a read error: a much more frequent sequence differs by one nucleotide.

Germline lookup yields CDR1 GTSNPN and CDR2 SVGIG (reference sequence). The CDR3 has 15 residues. V lost 0 bases and J 2 bases, leaving 12 bases between the germline ends. V usage is TRBV30 and J usage is TRBJ2-3, with D maybe TRBD1 (6 bases). This receptor was obtained from a woman under 30 with Graves' ophthalmopathy. Material: blood. CDR3 nucleotide sequence: TGTGCCTGGAGTGTTGGCCAGGGGAACACAGATACGCAGTATTTT. Translating gives CAWSVGQGNTDTQYF.